In this sample, the clone carrying this TCR beta chain turned up once. This record comes from a study of beta chain features in type 1 diabetes. Isolated RNA was reverse transcribed in full, so expressed TCRB transcripts were sequenced. The assay was immunoSEQ multiplex PCR, and TCRdb's table has in-frame clones only and misses some. The sample carries some 900,000 clones, around a sixth recorded once. Germline lookup yields CDR1 MDHEN and CDR2 SYDVKM. Trimming left V 6 bases short and J 17 bases short, with 17 bases between. The CDR3 length is 12 residues. The sequencing input was naive CD4+ T cells from blood. This sequence originates from a woman aged 18-35 years in good health. The rearrangement uses TRBV28 and TRBJ2-6, with D unclear. The CDR3 region has the DNA TGTGCCAGCAGGATACCCAGTGGTTTGTTGACTTTC. Its translation: CASRIPSGLLTF.